The source of this T cell receptor (beta chain) is a study of T-cell memory formation after mild COVID-19 (dated by TCRdb to the early 2020s). As for the study more broadly: TCR sequence clusters from the two donors were found to be largely donor specific. T-cell clones expanding and contracting after mild COVID-19 in a couple of donors were tracked by longitudinal TCRalpha and TCRbeta repertoire sequencing. The cohort was made up of two young adult volunteers, one female and one male, who were previously healthy.

Counted from cysteine to phenylalanine, this CDR3 has 13 amino acids. Only CDR3 DNA is held: 39 bases, read in frame from base 1. CDR1 and CDR2, per the germline V gene, are SGHTA and FQGNSA. The junction shows trimming of 5 bases on V and 5 bases on J, plus 10 bases between the germline ends. The table lists this clonotype with a few counts. It has no known antigen specificity. Per-base quality was not reported, and no clone a single base away is much larger than it. PBMCs were isolated by Ficoll-Paque density gradient centrifugation. TCRdb lists the instrument as Illumina NovaSeq 6000. cDNA libraries for TCRalpha and TCRbeta were prepared by 5'RACE using constant-segment primers, with sample barcodes and unique molecular identifiers added. Trizol reagent was used to extract RNA from every sample. Amplification of the libraries took two PCR steps, and the second step added a second sample barcode plus Illumina TruSeq adapters. Sequencing of the libraries was done on an Illumina NovaSeq, producing 2 x 150 bp paired-end reads. For the original study's pipeline: Reads were demultiplexed and collapsed into UMI-guided consensus sequences with migec v1.2.7. Using mixcr v2.1.11, UMI consensuses were aligned to TRA and TRB V and J templates and then assembled into clonotypes. A clonotype was counted as expanded or contracted only if both edgeR and NoisET called the change significant, with noise models trained on biological replicates. For edgeR calls, the thresholds were a false discovery rate-adjusted p below 0.01 and a log2 fold-change of 1. As an exploratory analysis of dynamics, max-normalized trajectories of the 1000 most abundant clonotypes were examined with PCA combined with hierarchical clustering. Each responding clone was given a CD4 or CD8 phenotype based on the CD4+ and CD8+ repertoires, which had been sequenced separately. TCRdb cleaned the public reads at Q25 with fastp, built clones with MiXCR and kept in-frame beta chains. Rows are unified per CDR3 protein, each entry keeping the most common DNA and genes. TCRdb's processing, not the authors' own work, is the source of the V and J calls. The sample table records fewer than 650,000 distinct CDR3 sequences; 15% to 20% of these occur just once. The ten largest clones capture about 7.5% of the sample.

The study at large found these results: Contracting CD4+ clones appeared mostly in the CM and EM memory subsets, whereas CD8+ clones were enriched in EMRA. Clones contracting from day 15 to 85 had balanced CD4/CD8 phenotypes, while a second wave expanding from day 15 to 37 was biased towards CD4+. Some responding clones were found in pre-infection memory, which suggests that pre-existing cross-reactive memory T cells took part in the SARS-CoV-2 response. SARS-CoV-2 specificity was not confirmed for the second-wave clones peaking on day 37. The study covered only a couple of mild cases, and larger cohorts including severe cases with pre-infection samples were considered necessary.

Sample: PBMCs or a T cell subset sorted from them (not recorded which). The rearranged chain carries TRBV7-2 and TRBJ2-1; possibly the D gene is TRBD2, per 6 matching bases. This clonotype originated in an adult woman who had mild COVID-19 (a few samples of this study predate the infection). The sample titles of this study are shuffled in the database, so cell type and time point are left out; the donor was told from shared clones. The nucleotide sequence is TGTGCCAGCAGCCGGAGGGCCGACAATGAGCAGTTCTTC. Its coded protein is CASSRRADNEQFF.